This is a list of T cell receptor beta chains from one sample in a study of graft-versus-host responses after intestinal transplantation. Using immunoSEQ multiplex PCR, the repertoire was profiled, and TCRdb retains in-frame clones only, with some absent. The table lists roughly 13,000 clones, 35% to 40% of them singletons. This sample comprised alloreactive CD8+ T cells from a mixed lymphocyte reaction culture, obtained before intestinal transplant. The origin of the receptors is a human patient who received an intestinal transplant. Each CDR3 is given with its conserved first and last residue. Fields, in order: J gene, V gene, clone size, D gene, CDR3 protein, CDR3 DNA. The D gene is left open where the match is weak. Not all rows give a size; the values are once, few, many and, for expanded clones, a class.

>TRBJ2-7|TRBV6-1|.|TRBD1
CASSELGTDEQYF
TGTGCCAGCAGTGAACTTGGGACAGACGAGCAGTACTTC
>TRBJ1-2|TRBV2|.|.
CASSEMAGGYTF
TGTGCCAGCAGTGAGATGGCGGGAGGCTACACCTTC
>TRBJ2-7|TRBV12-1|.|.
CASSFAPQQGGFYGEQYF
TGTGCCAGCAGCTTTGCGCCCCAACAGGGGGGGTTCTATGGCGAGCAGTACTTC
>TRBJ2-3|TRBV4-3|few|TRBD2
CASSQDLAGDPQYF
TGCGCCAGCAGCCAAGATCTAGCGGGAGACCCGCAGTATTTT
>TRBJ1-2|TRBV7-2|.|.
CASSSGLASFNYGYTF
TGTGCCAGCAGCTCGGGACTTGCTTCTTTTAACTATGGCTACACCTTC
>TRBJ2-7|TRBV19|.|.
CASSIKGDREQYF
TGTGCCAGTAGTATAAAGGGGGATCGCGAGCAGTACTTC
>TRBJ1-1|TRBV7-9|.|.
CASSSLPESSGEAFF
TGTGCCAGCAGCTCCCTTCCGGAGTCATCGGGTGAAGCTTTCTTT
>TRBJ2-7|TRBV4-1|few|.
CASSQRERLYEQYF
TGCGCCAGCAGCCAACGGGAGAGACTTTACGAGCAGTACTTC
>TRBJ2-3|TRBV19|.|.
CASSIGGSLGTDTQYF
TGTGCCAGTAGTATAGGAGGTAGTTTAGGCACAGATACGCAGTATTTT
>TRBJ2-1|TRBV5-1|few|.
CASSLGNEQFF
TGCGCCAGCAGCCTCGGTAATGAGCAGTTCTTC
>TRBJ2-1|TRBV11-3|few|.
CASSPRGGNEQFF
TGTGCCAGCAGCCCTAGAGGAGGGAATGAGCAGTTCTTC
>TRBJ2-6|TRBV7-9|few|.
CASSLAQVEGANVLTF
TGTGCCAGCAGCTTAGCCCAGGTGGAAGGGGCCAACGTCCTGACTTTC
>TRBJ2-1|TRBV4-2|.|TRBD2
CASSQKGLAGPYNEQFF
TGTGCCAGCAGCCAGAAGGGACTAGCGGGACCCTACAATGAGCAGTTCTTC
>TRBJ1-2|TRBV30|.|TRBD1
CAWSRGQPSLTF
TGTGCCTGGAGTAGGGGACAGCCTTCCCTAACCTTC
>TRBJ1-1|TRBV19|medium-sized|.
CASSIGGYTEAFF
TGTGCCAGTAGTATAGGCGGGTACACTGAAGCTTTCTTT
>TRBJ1-1|TRBV7-6|.|.
CASSLGGGLPEAFF
TGTGCCAGCAGCTTAGGCGGGGGGCTGCCTGAAGCTTTCTTT
>TRBJ2-2|TRBV5-1|.|TRBD2
CASSLSGSGAYTGELFF
TGCGCCAGCAGCTTGTCTGGTAGCGGGGCGTACACCGGGGAGCTGTTTTTT
>TRBJ2-7|TRBV9|.|TRBD1
CASSPGGTGSGAFYEQYF
TGTGCCAGCAGCCCTGGCGGGACAGGGTCGGGGGCCTTTTACGAGCAGTACTTC
>TRBJ1-1|TRBV27|.|TRBD1
CASSWTGEIPNTEAFF
TGTGCCAGCAGTTGGACAGGCGAAATACCGAACACTGAAGCTTTCTTT
>TRBJ2-7|TRBV7-3|few|.
CASSLTVYEQYF
TGTGCCAGCAGCTTGACAGTTTACGAGCAGTACTTC
>TRBJ2-5|TRBV7-9|few|.
CASSSGIQETQYF
TGTGCCAGCAGCTCAGGGATTCAAGAGACCCAGTACTTC
>TRBJ2-5|TRBV30|.|.
CAWSGITLRQETQYF
TGTGCCTGGAGTGGTATAACACTACGGCAAGAGACCCAGTACTTC
>TRBJ1-2|TRBV4-1|.|TRBD1
CASSQPGQETHYGYTF
TGCGCCAGCAGCCAGCCAGGACAGGAGACCCACTATGGCTACACCTTC
>TRBJ2-1|TRBV28|few|TRBD1
CASSLTGKYEQFF
TGTGCCAGCAGTTTGACAGGGAAGTATGAGCAGTTCTTC
>TRBJ2-1|TRBV6-5|medium-sized|TRBD1
CASSTTGGSYNEQFF
TGTGCCAGCAGTACCACAGGGGGCTCCTACAATGAGCAGTTCTTC
>TRBJ2-3|TRBV4-1|.|.
CASSPFSGRSTDTQYF
TGCGCCAGCAGCCCTTTTAGCGGTCGGAGCACAGATACGCAGTATTTT
>TRBJ1-2|TRBV4-3|.|TRBD1
CASSQEWTGGYTF
TGCGCCAGCAGCCAAGAATGGACAGGCGGCTACACCTTC
>TRBJ2-3|TRBV9|.|.
CASSVATVLGTDTQYF
TGTGCCAGCAGCGTAGCGACAGTCTTGGGCACAGATACGCAGTATTTT
>TRBJ2-5|TRBV4-1|.|.
CASSQGWAGVHGTQYF
TGCGCCAGCAGCCAAGGCTGGGCTGGTGTCCATGGGACCCAGTACTTC
>TRBJ2-7|TRBV6-5|.|.
CASSSVGEYEQYF
TGTGCCAGCAGTTCGGTCGGGGAATACGAGCAGTACTTC
>TRBJ2-5|TRBV27|.|TRBD2
CASSLFSGKETQYF
TGTGCCAGCAGTTTATTTAGCGGGAAAGAGACCCAGTACTTC
>TRBJ1-5|TRBV2|.|TRBD1
CASRGGTGLNQPQHF
TGTGCCAGCAGGGGGGGGACAGGATTGAATCAGCCCCAGCATTTT
>TRBJ2-6|TRBV11-1|few|.
CATQGPGANVLTF
TGTGCCACGCAGGGGCCTGGGGCCAACGTCCTGACTTTC
>TRBJ1-2|TRBV18|.|.
CASSLSVNYGYTF
TGTGCCAGCTCTCTCAGTGTTAACTATGGCTACACCTTC
>TRBJ2-7|TRBV6-5|few|TRBD1
CASSYLEGALTYEQYF
TGTGCCAGCAGTTACCTCGAGGGGGCCTTAACCTACGAGCAGTACTTC
>TRBJ2-3|TRBV4-3|.|TRBD1
CASSLRTGWTDTQYF
TGCGCCAGCAGCCTGAGGACAGGGTGGACAGATACGCAGTATTTT
>TRBJ2-1|TRBV11-2|.|.
CASSLDPGNEQFF
TGTGCCAGCAGCTTAGATCCGGGGAATGAGCAGTTCTTC
>TRBJ2-1|TRBV7-7|once|.
CASSLFLGNEQFF
TGTGCCAGCAGCTTATTCCTAGGCAATGAGCAGTTCTTC
>TRBJ1-1|TRBV2|medium-sized|.
CASSEGQKMNTEAFF
TGTGCCAGCAGTGAAGGTCAGAAAATGAACACTGAAGCTTTCTTT
>TRBJ1-6|TRBV9|.|.
CASSVETEPNSPLHF
TGTGCCAGCAGCGTAGAGACAGAGCCAAATTCACCCCTCCACTTT